The TCR beta chain described here comes from a study of blood T cells in healthy people across ages. PCR was performed a second time for roughly 7 to 12 cycles using a sample-barcoded 5' primer and a J-beta primer mix. Each CDR3 protein is one row after TCRdb ran MiXCR on the 5' RACE reads. The table shows 600,000 or so distinct CDR3 sequences, with about 30% occurring only once. Of note for this clonotype: Possible read error: a much larger clone is one base away.

Researchers collected approximately 9.5 milliliters of peripheral blood from every single donor. Sequencing was performed on blood. The receptor was derived from a woman older than 75 in good health.

The CDR3 nucleotides read TGCGCCAGCAGCTTGGCCGAGACCTATGGCTACATCTTC. Translated: CASSLAETYGYIF. The chain has TRBV5-1 and TRBJ1-2; D call uncertain. From germline, CDR1 is SGHRS and CDR2 YFSETQ. This CDR3 spans 13 amino acids.